The clone carrying this T cell receptor beta chain was detected ten times or more. Its specificity is unknown. About 500 ng RNA was reverse transcribed with alpha and beta constant-region primers. Each of the alpha and beta chains got its own library through chain-specific third strand synthesis with indices. TCRdb re-analysed the 5' RACE reads in MiXCR, keeping a single row per CDR3 protein. The repertoire holds approximately 12,000 distinct CDR3 sequences, with about 5.1% as singletons. Whole blood was used without fractionation, so all unsorted peripheral T cells were included. These data originate in a study of HIV-infected patients and healthy controls. Study results and limitations: Comparisons were complicated because patients and controls had unequal numbers of distinct sequences. Compared with untreated HIV+ repertoires, healthy controls showed roughly threefold more distinct CDR3s and higher Shannon diversity. In healthy controls, MAIT alpha CDR3s were common; in HIV+ repertoires, severely depleted. Compared with healthy controls, HIV-infected patients showed less CDR3 sharing between individuals.

V shed 2 bases and J 0 bases; nucleotides not matched to a gene: 0. Germline V CDR1 and CDR2: GTSNPN, SVGIG (reference sequence). CDR3 length: 14 amino acids. The source of this sequence is an adult in good health. J is TRBJ2-3 and V is TRBV30; 9 bases match TRBD2. The sample consisted of blood. This CDR3 reads CAWSSGGSTDTQYF. DNA for the CDR3: TGTGCCTGGAGTAGCGGGGGGAGCACAGATACGCAGTATTTT.